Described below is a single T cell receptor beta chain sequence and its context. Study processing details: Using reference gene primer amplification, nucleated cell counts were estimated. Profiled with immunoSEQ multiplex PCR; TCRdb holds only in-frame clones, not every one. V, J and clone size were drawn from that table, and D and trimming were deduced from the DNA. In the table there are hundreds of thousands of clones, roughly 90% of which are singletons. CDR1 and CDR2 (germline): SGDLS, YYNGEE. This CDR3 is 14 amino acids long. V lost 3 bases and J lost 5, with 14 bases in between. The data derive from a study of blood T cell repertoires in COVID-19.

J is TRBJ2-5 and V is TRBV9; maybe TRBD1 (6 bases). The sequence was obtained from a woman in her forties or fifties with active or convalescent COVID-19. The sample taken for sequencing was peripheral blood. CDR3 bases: TGTGCCAGCAGCGCGGGGACAATTGGGGAGACCCAGTACTTC. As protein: CASSAGTIGETQYF.